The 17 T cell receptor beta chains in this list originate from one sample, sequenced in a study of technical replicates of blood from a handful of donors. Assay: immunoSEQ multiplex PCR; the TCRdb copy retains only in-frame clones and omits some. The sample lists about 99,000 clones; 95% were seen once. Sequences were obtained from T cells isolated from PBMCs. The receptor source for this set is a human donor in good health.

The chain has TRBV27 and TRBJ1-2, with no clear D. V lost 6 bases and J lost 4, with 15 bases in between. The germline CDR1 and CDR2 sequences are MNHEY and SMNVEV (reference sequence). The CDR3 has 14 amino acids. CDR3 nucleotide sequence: TGTGCCAGCAGGACCGACACCCCAATCTATGGCTACACCTTC. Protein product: CASRTDTPIYGYTF.

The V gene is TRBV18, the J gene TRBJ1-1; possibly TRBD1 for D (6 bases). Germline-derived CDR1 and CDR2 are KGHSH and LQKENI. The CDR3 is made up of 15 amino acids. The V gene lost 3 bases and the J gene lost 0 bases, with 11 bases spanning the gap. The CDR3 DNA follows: TGTGCCAGCTCACCCAGGACAGACATGAACACTGAAGCTTTCTTT. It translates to CASSPRTDMNTEAFF.

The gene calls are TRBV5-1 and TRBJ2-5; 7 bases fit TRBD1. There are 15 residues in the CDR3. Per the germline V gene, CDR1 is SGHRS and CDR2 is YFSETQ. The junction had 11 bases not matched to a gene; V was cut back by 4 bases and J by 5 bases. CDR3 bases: TGCGCCAGCAGCACCCGGGACAGTCCATGGGAGACCCAGTACTTC. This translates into CASSTRDSPWETQYF.

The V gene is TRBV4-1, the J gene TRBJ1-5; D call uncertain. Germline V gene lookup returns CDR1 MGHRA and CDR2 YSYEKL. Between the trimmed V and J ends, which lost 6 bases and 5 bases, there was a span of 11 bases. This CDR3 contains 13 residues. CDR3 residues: CASRGGRDQPQHF. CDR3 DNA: TGCGCCAGCAGAGGAGGGAGGGATCAGCCCCAGCATTTT.

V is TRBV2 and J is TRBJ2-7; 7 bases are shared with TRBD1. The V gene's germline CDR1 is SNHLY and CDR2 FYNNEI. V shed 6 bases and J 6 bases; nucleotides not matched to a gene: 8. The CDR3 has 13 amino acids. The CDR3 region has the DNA TGTGCCAGCAGCTCGACAGGGATCGGCGAGCAGTACTTC. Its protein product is CASSSTGIGEQYF.

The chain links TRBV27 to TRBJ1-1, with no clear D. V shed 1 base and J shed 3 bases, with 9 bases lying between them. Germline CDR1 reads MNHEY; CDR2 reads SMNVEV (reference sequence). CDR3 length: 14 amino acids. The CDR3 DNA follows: TGTGCCAGCAGTTTATTTGAGGGCTACACTGAAGCTTTCTTT. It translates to CASSLFEGYTEAFF.

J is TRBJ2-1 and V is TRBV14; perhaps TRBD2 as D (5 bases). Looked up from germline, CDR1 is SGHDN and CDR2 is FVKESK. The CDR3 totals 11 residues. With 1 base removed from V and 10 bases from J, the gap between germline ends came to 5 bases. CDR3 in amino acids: CASSQGREQFF. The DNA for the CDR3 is TGTGCCAGCAGCCAAGGGAGGGAGCAGTTCTTC.

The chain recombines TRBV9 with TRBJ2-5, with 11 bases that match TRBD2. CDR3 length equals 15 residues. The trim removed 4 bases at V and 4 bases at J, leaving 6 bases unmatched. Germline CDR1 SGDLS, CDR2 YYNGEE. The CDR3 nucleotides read TGTGCCAGCAGCCAGGGACTAGCGGTCCCAGAGACCCAGTACTTC. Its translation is CASSQGLAVPETQYF.

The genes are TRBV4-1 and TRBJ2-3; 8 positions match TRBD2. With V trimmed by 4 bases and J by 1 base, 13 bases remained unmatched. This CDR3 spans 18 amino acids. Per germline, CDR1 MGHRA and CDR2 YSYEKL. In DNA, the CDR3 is TGCGCCAGCAGCCCCACCTCCACGAGCGGGGGAGGCACAGATACGCAGTATTTT. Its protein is CASSPTSTSGGGTDTQYF.

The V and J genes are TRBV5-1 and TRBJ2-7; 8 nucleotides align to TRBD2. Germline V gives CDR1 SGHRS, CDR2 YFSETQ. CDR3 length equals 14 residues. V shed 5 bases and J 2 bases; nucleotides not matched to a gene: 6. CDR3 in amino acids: CASRALAVTYEQYF. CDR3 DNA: TGCGCCAGCAGAGCACTAGCGGTAACCTACGAGCAGTACTTC.

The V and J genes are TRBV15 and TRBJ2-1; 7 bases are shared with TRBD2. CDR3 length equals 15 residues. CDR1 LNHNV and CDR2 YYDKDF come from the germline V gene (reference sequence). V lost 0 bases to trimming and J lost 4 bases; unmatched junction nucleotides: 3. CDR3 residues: CATSRDGGSYNEQFF. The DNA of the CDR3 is TGTGCCACCAGCAGAGACGGGGGGTCTTACAATGAGCAGTTCTTC.

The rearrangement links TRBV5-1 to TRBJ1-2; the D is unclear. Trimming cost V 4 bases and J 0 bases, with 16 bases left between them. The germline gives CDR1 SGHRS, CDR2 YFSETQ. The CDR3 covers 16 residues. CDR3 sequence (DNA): TGCGCCAGCAGCGATGCGACAATCCGGCCTAACTATGGCTACACCTTC. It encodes CASSDATIRPNYGYTF.

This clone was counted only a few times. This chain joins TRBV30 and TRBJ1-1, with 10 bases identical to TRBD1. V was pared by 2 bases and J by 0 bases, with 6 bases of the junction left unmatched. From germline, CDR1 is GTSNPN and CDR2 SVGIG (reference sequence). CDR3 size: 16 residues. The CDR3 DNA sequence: TGTGCCTGGAGTCGGGACAGGGGCCTAATGAACACTGAAGCTTTCTTT. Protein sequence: CAWSRDRGLMNTEAFF.

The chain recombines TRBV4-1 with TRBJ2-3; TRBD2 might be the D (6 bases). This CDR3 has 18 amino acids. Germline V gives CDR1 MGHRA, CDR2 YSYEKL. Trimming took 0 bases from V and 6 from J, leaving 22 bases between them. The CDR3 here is CASSQEAKGTAVTDTQYF. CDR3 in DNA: TGCGCCAGCAGCCAAGAAGCAAAGGGGACTGCGGTGACGGATACGCAGTATTTT.

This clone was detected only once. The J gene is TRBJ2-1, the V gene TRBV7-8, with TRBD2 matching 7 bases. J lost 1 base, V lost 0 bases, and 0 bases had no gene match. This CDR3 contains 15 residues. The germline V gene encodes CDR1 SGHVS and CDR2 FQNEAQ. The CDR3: CASSLARGSYNEQFF. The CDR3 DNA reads TGTGCCAGCAGCTTAGCGCGGGGGTCCTACAATGAGCAGTTCTTC. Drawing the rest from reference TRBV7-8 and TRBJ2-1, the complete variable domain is GAGVSQSPRYKVAKRGQDVALRCDPISGHVSLFWYQQALGQGPEFLTYFQNEAQLDKSGLPSDRFFAERPEGSVSTLKIQRTQQEDSAVYLCASSLARGSYNEQFFGPGTRLTVL.

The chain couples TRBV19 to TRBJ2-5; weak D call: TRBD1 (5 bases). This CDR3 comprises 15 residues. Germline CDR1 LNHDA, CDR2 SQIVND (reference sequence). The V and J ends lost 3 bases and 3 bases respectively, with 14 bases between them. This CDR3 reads CASSMGGAPKETQYF. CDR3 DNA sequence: TGTGCCAGTAGTATGGGTGGGGCCCCAAAAGAGACCCAGTACTTC.

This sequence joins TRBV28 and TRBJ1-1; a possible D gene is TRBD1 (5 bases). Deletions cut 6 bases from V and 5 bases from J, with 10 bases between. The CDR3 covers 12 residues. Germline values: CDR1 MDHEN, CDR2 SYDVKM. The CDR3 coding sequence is TGTGCCAGCAGCTACAGGACAACTGAAGCTTTCTTT. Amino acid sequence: CASSYRTTEAFF.